A selection of T cell receptor beta chains follows, all from one sample in a study of blood T cell repertoires in COVID-19. TCRdb's copy holds only in-frame clones and misses some; the assay was immunoSEQ multiplex PCR. The repertoire holds approximately 450,000 clones, with about 89% as singletons. The material sequenced was peripheral blood. The receptors were sampled from a woman in her twenties or thirties with acute or convalescent COVID-19. The CDR3 runs from the conserved cysteine through the conserved F or W. Each record gives: CDR3 DNA, CDR3 protein, clone size, J gene, CDR3 length, V gene, D gene. A D gene is named only where the DNA matches it firmly. The size field is filled for only some rows; it gives once, few, many or a size class.

TGTGCCAGCAGCAAAGGGGACAGTAGTCAATCACCCCTCCACTTT,CASSKGDSSQSPLHF,NA,TRBJ1-6,15,TRBV21-1,NA
TGTGCCAGCAGTTCGGGGGGTACCGGTTGGAGGCCCCAGCATTTT,CASSSGGTGWRPQHF,NA,TRBJ1-5,15,TRBV28,NA
TGTGCCAGCAGCTTGAAAACAGACGGGACAGGGACAGATACGCAGTATTTT,CASSLKTDGTGTDTQYF,NA,TRBJ2-3,17,TRBV5-6,TRBD1
TGTGCCAGCAGTCGCATCATTGGGGCCAGGGAGCAGTACTTC,CASSRIIGAREQYF,NA,TRBJ2-7,14,TRBV27,NA
TGTGCCAGCAGCTTAGACATTAACTATGGCTACACCTTC,CASSLDINYGYTF,NA,TRBJ1-2,13,TRBV7-9,NA
TGTGCCAGCTCACCGGAGGGGCTAGCGGGCGTCTACGAGCAGTACTTC,CASSPEGLAGVYEQYF,NA,TRBJ2-7,16,TRBV18,TRBD2
TGTGCCAGCAGCCAGACAGGGAGTTCACCCCTCCACTTT,CASSQTGSSPLHF,NA,TRBJ1-6,13,TRBV14,TRBD1
TGTGCCTGGAGTGTTAGCGCTGAGCAGTTCTTC,CAWSVSAEQFF,NA,TRBJ2-1,11,TRBV30,NA
TGTGCCAGCAGCTTGGTACAGGTCTGGGAGACCCAGTACTTC,CASSLVQVWETQYF,NA,TRBJ2-5,14,TRBV5-8,NA
TGTGCCAGCAGTCCACGCGGACAGGGGGCAACGCAGTATTTT,CASSPRGQGATQYF,NA,TRBJ2-3,14,TRBV27,TRBD1
TGCGCCAGCAGCCAGCCGGGACAGGGCCCCAATGAGCAGTTCTTC,CASSQPGQGPNEQFF,NA,TRBJ2-1,15,TRBV4-1,TRBD1
TGCGCCAGCAGCCAAGACCCGGGACAGCGTTTCTTCGGCTACACCTTC,CASSQDPGQRFFGYTF,NA,TRBJ1-2,16,TRBV4-1,TRBD1
TGTGCCAGCTCACCACCGCATAAGGGAGGCTACGAGCAGTACTTC,CASSPPHKGGYEQYF,NA,TRBJ2-7,15,TRBV18,NA
TGTGCCAGCAGCGCTGGAGGGGCCCTAAATGAGCAGTTCTTC,CASSAGGALNEQFF,NA,TRBJ2-1,14,TRBV9,NA
TGTGCCAGCAGTGACCTACAGGCCTATAGCAATCAGCCCCAGCATTTT,CASSDLQAYSNQPQHF,few,TRBJ1-5,16,TRBV6-1,NA
TGTGCCAGCTCACCACCAACAGGGAAAGTAGCTTTCTTT,CASSPPTGKVAFF,NA,TRBJ1-1,13,TRBV18,NA
TGTGCCAGCAGTGAAGAAAGGGGGGGAGAGACCCAGTACTTC,CASSEERGGETQYF,NA,TRBJ2-5,14,TRBV2,NA
TGTGCCATCAGTAAACAGGGGGTGGATCAGCCCCAGCATTTT,CAISKQGVDQPQHF,once,TRBJ1-5,14,TRBV10-3,TRBD1
TGCGCCAGCAGTCCCAACAGGGCAGATACGCAGTATTTT,CASSPNRADTQYF,NA,TRBJ2-3,13,TRBV10-2,NA
TGCAGTGCTAGTTACAGGGGGATGAACACTGAAGCTTTCTTT,CSASYRGMNTEAFF,NA,TRBJ1-1,14,TRBV20-1,TRBD1
TGTGCCAGCAGTTACTCCGCGACTACCGAGCAGTTCTTC,CASSYSATTEQFF,NA,TRBJ2-1,13,TRBV6-5,NA
TGTGCCAGCAGCTCCGCGGGGGGACCCACAGATACGCAGTATTTT,CASSSAGGPTDTQYF,few,TRBJ2-3,15,TRBV7-3,TRBD2